Below are 11 T cell receptor beta chains sequenced from a single sample in a study of tumor and adjacent non-tumor tissue in lung cancer. TCRbeta libraries were built with three rounds of nested PCR, modified from ARM-PCR. TCRdb redid the calling of the multiplex PCR reads with MiXCR, one entry per CDR3 protein. The sample includes tens of thousands of distinct CDR3 sequences, around 85% of them seen just once. RNA was extracted from bulk tissue without any cell sorting. The material sequenced was lung tumor tissue. The receptor source for this set is a woman aged 45-65 years with non-small cell lung cancer.

This chain uses TRBV20-1 with TRBJ2-1; tentatively, D is TRBD1 or TRBD2 (6 bases each). CDR1 DFQATT and CDR2 SNEGSKA come from the germline V gene (reference sequence). The CDR3 is 15 residues long. The germline V and J ends were trimmed by 3 bases and 15 bases, with 27 bases remaining between them. The CDR3 region has the DNA TGCAGTGCTAGTATCCCGGGGGCGACTTACAATGGGCGGTTCTTC. Residues: CSASIPGATYNGRFF.

About this clonotype: One junction end disagrees with the germline gene, perhaps due to a read error. This chain joins TRBV20-1 and TRBJ2-2, with D perhaps matching TRBD1 (6 bases). The CDR3 consists of 15 residues. Germline CDR1 reads DFQATT; CDR2 reads SNEGSKA (reference sequence). CDR3 coding DNA: TGCACTGCTAGAGATCCCGGACAGAACACCGAGGAGCTGTTTTTT. Translating it yields CTARDPGQNTEELFF.

Note on this clonotype: Mismatch with germline at one junction end may stem from a read error. The chain couples TRBV11-2 to TRBJ2-1; a possible D gene is TRBD2 (5 bases). Germline lookup yields CDR1 SGHAT and CDR2 FQNNGV. The CDR3 runs to 12 residues. The CDR3 reads CAGISTRDEQIF. The CDR3 DNA reads as TGTGCCGGCATCTCCACTAGGGATGAGCAGATCTTC.

The chain is built from TRBV6-2 or TRBV6-3 and TRBJ2-1; maybe TRBD2 (5 bases). The CDR3 is 13 residues long. Germline lookup yields CDR1 MNHEY and CDR2 SVGEGT. V lost 11 bases to trimming and J lost 8 bases, with 19 bases between them. The CDR3 DNA reads TGTGCCGGCAATCGGGGAAGGGTTTATGAGCAGTTCTTC. Translated, it gives CAGNRGRVYEQFF.

The gene calls are TRBV20-1 and TRBJ2-3; 8 positions match TRBD2. Germline V lookup: CDR1 DFQATT, CDR2 SNEGSKA (reference sequence). V was pared by 6 bases and J by 2 bases, with 7 bases of the junction left unmatched. The length of the CDR3 is 14 residues. CDR3 in amino acids: CSAVGTSITDTQYF. The CDR3 DNA reads TGCAGTGCGGTCGGGACTAGTATCACAGATACGCAGTATTTT.

This rearrangement joins TRBV24-1 to TRBJ2-1; TRBD2 matches at 9 bases. The CDR3 runs to 17 residues. Germline trimming cut 4 bases from V and 6 bases from J; bases unmatched to any gene: 12. Germline V gives CDR1 KGHDR, CDR2 SFDVKD. Here the CDR3 reads CATSDQIGTSIINEQFF. CDR3 bases: TGTGCCACCAGTGACCAGATCGGGACTAGCATTATCAATGAGCAGTTCTTC.

The chain recombines TRBV11-2 with TRBJ1-5; D remains unclear. The DNA end is more similar to TRBJ2-3, so the J call may be wrong. The CDR3 sequence is 13 residues long. The V gene's germline CDR1 is SGHAT and CDR2 FQNNGV. The CDR3 region is CASSLRPNQPQYF. CDR3 in DNA: TGTGCCAGCAGTCTGCGGCCCAATCAGCCCCAGTATTTT.

This rearrangement joins TRBV6-5 to TRBJ1-5; D ambiguous. There are 14 residues in the CDR3. The V gene lost 6 bases and the J gene lost 2 bases, with 11 bases spanning the gap. Per the germline V gene, CDR1 is MNHEY and CDR2 is SVGAGI. The CDR3 reads CASRSIGRNQPQHF. CDR3 nucleotides: TGTGCCAGCAGGAGTATAGGCCGCAATCAGCCCCAGCATTTT.

This clonotype was seen a handful of times. A read error may produce the germline difference seen at one junction end. The chain carries TRBV25-1 and TRBJ2-2; D is possibly TRBD2 (5 bases). The CDR3 contains 12 residues. Germline V gene lookup returns CDR1 MGHDK and CDR2 SYGVNS. This CDR3 reads CASSPGPGELCF. The CDR3 DNA reads as TGTGCCAGCAGCCCCGGACCCGGGGAGCTGTGTTTT.

Note on this clonotype: This may arise from a read error, as a much more abundant clone is one base away. The chain joins TRBV5-1 to TRBJ2-7; D gene uncertain. V was cut by 6 bases and J by 0 bases, with 13 bases left in between. Germline V gives CDR1 SGHRS, CDR2 YFSETQ. The CDR3 spans 14 residues. CDR3 nucleotide sequence: TGCGCCAGCAAAGAGAAGTTCAGCTCCTACGAGCAGTACTTC. The encoded protein is CASKEKFSSYEQYF.

As regards this clonotype: Since the CDR3 does not end with the conserved phenylalanine or tryptophan, this likely comes from a read error. The DNA of the CDR3 is TGTACCAGCAGCGACCCCATGGGGGGGGCGGTCGTTGATACGCAGTATTGT. Amino acid sequence: CTSSDPMGGAVVDTQYC. This rearrangement joins TRBV6-2 or TRBV6-3 to TRBJ2-3, with D possibly matching TRBD2 (7 bases). Germline V lookup: CDR1 MNHEY, CDR2 SVGEGT. The CDR3 is 17 amino acids.